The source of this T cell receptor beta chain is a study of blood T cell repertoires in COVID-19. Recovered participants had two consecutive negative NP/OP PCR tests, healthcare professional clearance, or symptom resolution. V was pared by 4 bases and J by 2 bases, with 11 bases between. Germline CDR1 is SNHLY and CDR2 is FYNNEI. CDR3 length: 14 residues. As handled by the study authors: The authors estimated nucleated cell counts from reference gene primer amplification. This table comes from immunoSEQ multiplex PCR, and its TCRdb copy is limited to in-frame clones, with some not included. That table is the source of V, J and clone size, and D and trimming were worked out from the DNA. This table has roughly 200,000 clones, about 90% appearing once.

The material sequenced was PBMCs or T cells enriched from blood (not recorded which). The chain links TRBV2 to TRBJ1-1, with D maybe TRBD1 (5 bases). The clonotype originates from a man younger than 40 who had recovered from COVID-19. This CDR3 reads CASSGRGGNTEAFF. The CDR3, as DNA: TGTGCCAGCAGTGGGCGGGGGGGAAACACTGAAGCTTTCTTT. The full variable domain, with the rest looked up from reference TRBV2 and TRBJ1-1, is EPEVTQTPSHQVTQMGQEVILRCVPISNHLYFYWYRQILGQKVEFLVSFYNNEISEKSEIFDDQFSVERPDGSNFTLKIRSTKLEDSAMYFCASSGRGGNTEAFFGQGTRLTVV.